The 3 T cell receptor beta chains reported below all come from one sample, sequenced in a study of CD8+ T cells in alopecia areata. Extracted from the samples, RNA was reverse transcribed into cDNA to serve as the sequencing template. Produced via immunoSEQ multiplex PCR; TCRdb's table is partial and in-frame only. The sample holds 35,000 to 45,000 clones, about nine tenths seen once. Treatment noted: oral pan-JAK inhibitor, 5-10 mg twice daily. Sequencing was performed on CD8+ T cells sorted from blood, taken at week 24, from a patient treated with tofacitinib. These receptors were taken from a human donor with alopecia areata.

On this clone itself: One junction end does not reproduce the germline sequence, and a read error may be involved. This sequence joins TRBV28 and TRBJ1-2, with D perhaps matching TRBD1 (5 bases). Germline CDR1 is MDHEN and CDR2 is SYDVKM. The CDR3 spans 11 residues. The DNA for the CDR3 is TGTGCCAGCAGTTTAGGGGCCCAGGTGATCTTC. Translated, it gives CASSLGAQVIF.

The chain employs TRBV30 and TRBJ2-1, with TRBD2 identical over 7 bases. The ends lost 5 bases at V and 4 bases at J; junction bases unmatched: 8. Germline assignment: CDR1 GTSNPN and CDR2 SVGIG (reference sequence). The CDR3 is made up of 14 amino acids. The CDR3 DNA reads TGTGCCTGGCTGGGACTACCCAGTTACAATGAGCAGTTCTTC. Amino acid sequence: CAWLGLPSYNEQFF.

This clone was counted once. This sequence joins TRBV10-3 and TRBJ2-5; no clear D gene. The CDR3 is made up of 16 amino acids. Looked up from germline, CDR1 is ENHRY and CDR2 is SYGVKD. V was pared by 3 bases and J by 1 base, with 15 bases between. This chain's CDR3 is CAISDPPAGSQETQYF. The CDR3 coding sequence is TGTGCCATCAGTGACCCCCCCGCCGGCAGCCAAGAGACCCAGTACTTC.